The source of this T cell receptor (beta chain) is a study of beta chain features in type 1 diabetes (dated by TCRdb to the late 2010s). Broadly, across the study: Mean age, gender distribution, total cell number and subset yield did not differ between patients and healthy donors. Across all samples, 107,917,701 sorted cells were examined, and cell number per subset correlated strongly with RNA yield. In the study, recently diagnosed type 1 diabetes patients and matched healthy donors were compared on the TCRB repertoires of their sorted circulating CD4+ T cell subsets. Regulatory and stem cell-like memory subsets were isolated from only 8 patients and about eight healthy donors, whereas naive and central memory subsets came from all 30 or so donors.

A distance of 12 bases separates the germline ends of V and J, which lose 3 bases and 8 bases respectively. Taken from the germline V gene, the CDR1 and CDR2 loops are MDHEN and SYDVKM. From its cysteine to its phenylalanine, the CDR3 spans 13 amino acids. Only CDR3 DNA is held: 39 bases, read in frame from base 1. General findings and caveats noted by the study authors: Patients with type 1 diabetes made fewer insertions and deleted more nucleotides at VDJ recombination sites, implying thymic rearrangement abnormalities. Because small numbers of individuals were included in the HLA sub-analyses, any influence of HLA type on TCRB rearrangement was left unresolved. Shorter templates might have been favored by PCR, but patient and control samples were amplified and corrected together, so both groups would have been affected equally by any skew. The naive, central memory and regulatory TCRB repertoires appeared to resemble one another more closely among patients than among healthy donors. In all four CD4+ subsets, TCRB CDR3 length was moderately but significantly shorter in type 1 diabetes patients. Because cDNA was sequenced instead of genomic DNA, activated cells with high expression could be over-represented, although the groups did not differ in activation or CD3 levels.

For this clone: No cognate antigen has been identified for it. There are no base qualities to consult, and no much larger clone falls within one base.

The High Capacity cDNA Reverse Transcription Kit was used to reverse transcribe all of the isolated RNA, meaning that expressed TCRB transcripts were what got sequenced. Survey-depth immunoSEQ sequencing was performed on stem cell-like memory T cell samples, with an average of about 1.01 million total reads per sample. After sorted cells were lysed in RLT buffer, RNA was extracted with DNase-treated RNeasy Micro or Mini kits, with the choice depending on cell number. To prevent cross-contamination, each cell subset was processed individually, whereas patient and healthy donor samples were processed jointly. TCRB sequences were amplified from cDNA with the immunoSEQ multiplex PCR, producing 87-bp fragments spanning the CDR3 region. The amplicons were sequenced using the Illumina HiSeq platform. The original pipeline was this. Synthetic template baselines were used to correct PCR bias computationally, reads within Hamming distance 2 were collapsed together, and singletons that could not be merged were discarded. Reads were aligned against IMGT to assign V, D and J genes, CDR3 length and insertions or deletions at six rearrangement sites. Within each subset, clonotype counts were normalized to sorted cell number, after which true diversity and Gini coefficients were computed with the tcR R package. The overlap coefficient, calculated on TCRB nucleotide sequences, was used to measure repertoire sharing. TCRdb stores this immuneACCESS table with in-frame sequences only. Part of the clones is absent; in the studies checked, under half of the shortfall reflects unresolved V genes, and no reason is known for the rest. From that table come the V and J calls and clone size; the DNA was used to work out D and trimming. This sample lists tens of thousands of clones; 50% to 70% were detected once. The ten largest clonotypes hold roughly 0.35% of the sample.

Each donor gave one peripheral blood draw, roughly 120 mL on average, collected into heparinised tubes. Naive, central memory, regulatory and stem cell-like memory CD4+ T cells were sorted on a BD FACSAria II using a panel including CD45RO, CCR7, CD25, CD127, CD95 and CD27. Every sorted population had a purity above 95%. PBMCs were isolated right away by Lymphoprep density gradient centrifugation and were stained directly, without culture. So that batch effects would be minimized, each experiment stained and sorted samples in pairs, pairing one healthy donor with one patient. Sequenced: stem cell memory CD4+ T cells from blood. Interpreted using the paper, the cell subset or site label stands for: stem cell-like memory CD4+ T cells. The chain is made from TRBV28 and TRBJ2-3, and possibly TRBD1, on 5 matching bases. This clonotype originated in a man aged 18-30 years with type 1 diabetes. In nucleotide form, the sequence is TGTGCCAGCAGTTTCCCAATCAGGGTTACGCAGTATTTT. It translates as CASSFPIRVTQYF.